The entry that follows covers one TCR beta chain sequence. Its binding antigen is unknown. Base-call qualities are not available, and no considerably larger clone is one nucleotide away. At the junction V is shortened by 4 bases and J by 0 bases; bases outside the gene matches: 9. CDR1 and CDR2 are drawn from the germline V gene (reference sequence): LNHDA, SQIVND. The CDR3 spans 16 residues, from the cysteine through the phenylalanine. Here the CDR3 DNA is all that survives: 48 bases in frame from base 1. The sample belongs to a study of cytomegalovirus exposure and HLA in healthy donors (TCRdb year 2017). At the level of the whole study: An earlier analysis of approximately 640 of the donors reported approximately 300 Gb of sequence data and some 100 million unique TCR beta sequences from about 200 million T cells. Across under 500 genotyped donors of the cohort, an average of approximately 240,000 unique TCR beta nucleotide sequences per donor were sequenced, and roughly a sixth of those sequences were non-productive. An earlier analysis of roughly 580 of the donors used high-throughput TCR beta sequencing to judge whether each TCR beta V gene segment behaved as functional or pseudogenic. Using immunosequencing, the study profiled T cell repertoires from 550 to 750 subjects and related those repertoires to cytomegalovirus serostatus. An early release that covered some 640 HLA-typed donors contained about 300 gigabases of sequencing data and 70 million to 100 million unique TCR sequences. Typing coverage varied by locus: roughly 629-630 donors for A, B, C, DRB1 and DQB1; approximately 500 for DQA1; over 600 for DPA1; about 450 for DPB1. All discovery cohort repertoires had been generated on a single sequencing platform. Both class I and class II loci were covered by HLA typing, at four-digit resolution. Rather than drawing on any new phenotypic data, the later analysis identified candidate immune exposures from TCR beta sequences and the way those sequences occurred across donors. Among the roughly 400 genotyped donors, about 83% belonged to the genetic ancestry cluster associated with self-reported Caucasian donors. The study combined high-throughput TCR immunosequencing, statistical association of individual TCRs with disease status, and machine learning to predict cytomegalovirus infection status. In a later genetic analysis, genome-wide SNP genotypes for about three fifths of the roughly 670 donors were used, and that subset was treated as a discovery cohort. Alongside the repertoire data, information on donor age, sex, ethnicity and CMV serostatus was compiled. About 5 DR-DQ haplotypes were handled as single units for association and clustering, since linkage in the cohort was strong. The study aimed to test whether signatures of past pathogen exposure could be identified by cataloging public T cell receptors. A separate validation cohort of some 130 different subjects was used in addition to the 666-subject first cohort. A later analysis re-examined previously published TCR beta repertoires from over 500 donors and added high-resolution HLA genotyping to investigate patterns of TCR occurrence.

Overall study outcomes, separate from this receptor: A cluster of highly shared sequence variants was judged likely to be a technical artifact of the sequencing pipeline. In a later genetic analysis, a missense DCLRE1C variant was associated with V-gene and J-gene trimming of TCR beta chains, and the association was replicated in an independent cohort. A further reported finding was that TCR beta sequences accurately predicted the HLA-A and HLA-B alleles for most subjects in the first cohort. Correlated functional status among segregating V segments might be attributable to linkage disequilibrium, but an unknown experimental factor could not be ruled out. In both the original and validation cohorts, the classifier was reported to diagnose cytomegalovirus status with high specificity and sensitivity. Across donors, most TCR sequences were observed very rarely, whereas some public TCRs were present in many individuals. Because counts were too low, about 15 rarely observed V segments, including chromosome 9 orphons, were left out of the earlier analysis of 587 of the donors. In a later analysis, the rate of TCR association differed among HLA loci, with DRB1 alleles having the most associated TCRs and HLA-C alleles having the fewest. A later analysis found that most CMV-associated TCR beta chains appeared HLA-restricted, with HLA associations seemingly driven largely by CMV exposure. Specific HLA alleles were associated with more than 15,000 TCR beta sequences at a false discovery rate of 0.05 in a later analysis. HLA typing was unavailable for some donors at each locus, so association tests used only the typed subset. A later analysis reported that several top co-occurrence clusters appeared linked to parvovirus B19, influenza, CMV and Epstein-Barr virus. A later genetic analysis reported fewer N-insertions in productive TCRs among donors in an Asian-associated ancestry cluster than the roughly 670-donor mean. In a later analysis, HLA-associated TCR beta chains showed more clonal expansion and lower generation probabilities than non-associated chains that were equally common. The cohort was sequenced for TCR beta chains only, and without alpha or paired-chain data the features that could be detected were limited. A total of roughly 160 TCR beta chains were listed by the study as associated with cytomegalovirus. The authors suggested that the approach could potentially be extended to other disease states and immunological phenotypes. CMV serostatus was the only immune exposure information available for the cohort. Strong co-occurrence of HLA alleles, especially DR and DQ, made assigning TCR associations to individual alleles difficult. A few of the identified cytomegalovirus-associated TCR beta chains were confirmed in vitro to be specific for cytomegalovirus antigens. Presence/absence analyses assumed roughly uniform sequencing depth across donors, an assumption that may not hold. Broadly in line with IMGT annotations, most TCR beta V segments showed up in productive rearrangements about 87% or about 30% of the time in an earlier analysis of around 550 of the donors. Because the 87-base-pair reads could not distinguish some IMGT-functional V segments, including TRBV6-2 and TRBV6-3, those segments were excluded.

Library preparation used the immunoSEQ multiplex PCR assay. A mixture of 60 forward primers for TCR Vbeta segments and 13 reverse primers for TCR Jbeta segments was used in the multiplex PCR. A multiplex PCR assay on genomic DNA amplified the CDR3 region of rearranged TCR beta genes. On the Illumina HiSeq System, the amplified TCR beta libraries were sequenced as 87-base-pair reads. The source study handled its data this way. In a later analysis, tens of millions of unique TCR beta chains were counted across the roughly 670 repertoires, and around 11 million of these chains were shared by at least two donors. Raw reads were error-corrected and collapsed into unique sequences with a nearest-neighbor algorithm that merged closely related sequences to remove PCR and sequencing errors. V, D and J gene segments were assigned by aligning CDR3 sequences to IMGT reference sequences. For a sequence to be retained, at least a six-nucleotide match to both a V gene segment and a J gene segment was required. Rearrangements were classified as productive when the CDR3 lacked stop codons and remained in frame with V and J, and all other rearrangements were classified as non-productive. Following IMGT convention, CDR3 was defined as the stretch from the second conserved V-encoded cysteine up to the conserved J-encoded phenylalanine. The earlier analysis of approximately 500 of the donors excluded sequences that lacked an unambiguous match to a single V gene segment. An earlier analysis of several hundred of the donors called V segments functional above 56.7% productive rearrangements and segregating when the between-donor standard deviation exceeded 5%. To diagnose cytomegalovirus status from the catalog of TCR beta chain sequences, a statistical classification framework was built. In a later analysis, TCR nucleotide sequences were compared against IMGT/GENE-DB human TR gene sequences so that V and J genes could be assigned. A later analysis assigned CDR3 sequences and most-parsimonious VDJ recombination scenarios with the TCRdist pipeline. In a later analysis, every TCR beta chain was defined by the combination of its CDR3 amino acid sequence and its V-gene family, and reads without a unique V-gene family were dropped. In a later analysis, around 650 highly shared, low-generation-probability nucleotide sequences were removed to address suspected cross-contamination and a sequencing artifact. In a later analysis, a clonal expansion index was calculated for each public chain from normalized within-repertoire ranks of inferred template counts. A later analysis computed generation probabilities with a VDJ recombination model fitted to out-of-frame rearrangements, and checked the results against IGoR. Hypergeometric tests were used in a later analysis to score TCR-TCR, TCR-HLA and TCR-CMV co-occurrence, with a repertoire-size bias correction applied to the TCR pairs. False discovery rates were estimated in a later analysis by permuting HLA or CMV assignments 20 times. A later analysis grouped co-occurring TCRs with DBSCAN, adding TCRdist sequence similarity when clustering within HLA-allele-positive subsets. For co-occurrence clustering, repertoires with fewer than 30,000 or more than 120,000 public chains were excluded, along with roughly 5 repertoires with anomalous nucleotide sharing. TCRdb provides this immuneACCESS table in a form limited to in-frame rearrangements. Some clones are lacking; in checked studies, under half of them reflect an unresolved V gene, and why the rest are absent is not known. V, J and clone size are those of that table, while D and trimming were read from the DNA. This sample holds fewer than 150,000 clones; around 73% were observed only once. Less than 6% of the sample is taken by the ten largest.

The cohort comprised fewer than 750 healthy bone marrow donors. At the time of sampling, all cohort members were nominally healthy, though unrecorded immune exposures were likely present. The donor tested CMV seropositive and was one of the 289 seropositive cohort members. Each donor provided a peripheral blood sample, and peripheral blood mononuclear cells were used for TCR beta sequencing. The Qiagen DNeasy Blood Extraction Kit was used to extract genomic DNA from the blood cell samples. The TCR sequence derives from a woman aged 30 to 39 in good health and CMV-seropositive. Sequencing used PBMCs. In this chain, TRBV19 is recombined with TRBJ2-7; TRBD1 fits 7 bases in the junction. The nucleotide sequence reads as follows: TGTGCCAGTAGTAGGGGACAGCACTTAGCCTCCTACGAGCAGTACTTC. Translated, it reads CASSRGQHLASYEQYF.